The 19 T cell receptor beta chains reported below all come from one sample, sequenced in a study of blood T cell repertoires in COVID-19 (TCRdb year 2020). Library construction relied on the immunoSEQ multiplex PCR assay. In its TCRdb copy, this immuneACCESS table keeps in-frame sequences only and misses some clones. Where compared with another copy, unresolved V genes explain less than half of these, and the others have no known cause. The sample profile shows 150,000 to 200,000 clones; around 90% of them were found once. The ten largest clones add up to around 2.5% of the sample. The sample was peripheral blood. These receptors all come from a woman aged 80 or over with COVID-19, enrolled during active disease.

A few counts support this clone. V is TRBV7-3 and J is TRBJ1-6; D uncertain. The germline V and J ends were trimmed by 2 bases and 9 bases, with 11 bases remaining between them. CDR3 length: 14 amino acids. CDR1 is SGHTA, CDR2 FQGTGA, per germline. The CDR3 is CASSLHPGGSPLHF. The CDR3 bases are TGTGCCAGCAGCTTACACCCCGGCGGTTCACCCCTCCACTTT.

The CDR3 loop is CASSVGTGDSYEQYF. Here the CDR3 DNA reads TGTGCCAGCAGCGTAGGGACAGGGGATTCCTACGAGCAGTACTTC. The rearrangement uses TRBV9 and TRBJ2-7, with 9 bases matching TRBD1. Germline loops: CDR1 SGDLS, CDR2 YYNGEE. The V segment lost 0 bases and the J segment 1 base; nucleotides outside the gene matches: 2. The CDR3 loop spans 15 amino acids.

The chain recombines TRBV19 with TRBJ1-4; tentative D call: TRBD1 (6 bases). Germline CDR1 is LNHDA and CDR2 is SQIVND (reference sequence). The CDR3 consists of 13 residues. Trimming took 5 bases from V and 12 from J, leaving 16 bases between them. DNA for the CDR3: TGTGCCAGTAGTCCCCGACAGGTGACCCAACTGTTTTTT. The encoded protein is CASSPRQVTQLFF.

The CDR3 protein is CASSLDRAMHGYTF. Written as DNA, the CDR3 is TGTGCCAGCAGTTTGGACAGGGCAATGCATGGCTACACCTTC. The chain carries TRBV27 and TRBJ1-2, with 8 bases that match TRBD1. CDR3 length: 14 amino acids. CDR1 is MNHEY and CDR2 is SMNVEV in the germline V gene (reference sequence). V trimming: 3 bases; J trimming: 6 bases; junction bases outside the gene matches: 6.

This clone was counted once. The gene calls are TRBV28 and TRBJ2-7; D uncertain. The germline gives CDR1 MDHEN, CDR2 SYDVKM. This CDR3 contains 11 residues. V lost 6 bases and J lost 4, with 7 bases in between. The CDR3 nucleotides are TGTGCCAGCAGGGGCCTTTACGAGCAGTACTTC. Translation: CASRGLYEQYF.

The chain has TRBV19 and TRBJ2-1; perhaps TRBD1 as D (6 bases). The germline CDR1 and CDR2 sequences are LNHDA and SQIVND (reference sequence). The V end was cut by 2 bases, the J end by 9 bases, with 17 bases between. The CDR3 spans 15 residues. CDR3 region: CASSIPDRGVGEQFF. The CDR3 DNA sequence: TGTGCCAGTAGTATACCGGACAGAGGGGTCGGTGAGCAGTTCTTC.

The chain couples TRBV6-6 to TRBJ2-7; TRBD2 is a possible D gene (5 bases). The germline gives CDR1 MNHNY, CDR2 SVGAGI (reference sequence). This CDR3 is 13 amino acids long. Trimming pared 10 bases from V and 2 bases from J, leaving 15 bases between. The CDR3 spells CATGLGGTYEQYF. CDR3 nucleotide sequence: TGTGCCACCGGCTTAGGAGGTACCTACGAGCAGTACTTC.

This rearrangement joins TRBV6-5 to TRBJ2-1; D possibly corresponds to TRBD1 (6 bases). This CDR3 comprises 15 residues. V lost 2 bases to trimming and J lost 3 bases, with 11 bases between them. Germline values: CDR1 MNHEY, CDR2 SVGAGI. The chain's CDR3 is CASSYGLQGYNEQFF. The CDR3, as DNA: TGTGCCAGCAGTTACGGCTTACAGGGCTACAATGAGCAGTTCTTC.

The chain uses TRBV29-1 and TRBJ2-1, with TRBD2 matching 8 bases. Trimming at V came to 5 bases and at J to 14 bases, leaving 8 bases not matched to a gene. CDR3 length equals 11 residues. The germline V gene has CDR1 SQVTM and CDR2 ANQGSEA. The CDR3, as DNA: TGCAGCGTTACACGGGGGGGACCAAAGTTCTTC. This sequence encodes CSVTRGGPKFF.

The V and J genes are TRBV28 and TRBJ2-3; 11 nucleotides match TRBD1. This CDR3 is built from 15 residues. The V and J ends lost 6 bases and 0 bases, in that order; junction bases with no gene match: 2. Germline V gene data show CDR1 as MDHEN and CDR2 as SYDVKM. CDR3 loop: CASRGQGASTDTQYF. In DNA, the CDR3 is TGTGCCAGCAGAGGACAGGGGGCTAGCACAGATACGCAGTATTTT.

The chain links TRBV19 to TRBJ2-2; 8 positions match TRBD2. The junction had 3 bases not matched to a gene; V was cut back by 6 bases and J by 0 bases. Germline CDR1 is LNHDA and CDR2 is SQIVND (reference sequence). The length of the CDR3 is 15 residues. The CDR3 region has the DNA TGTGCCAGTAGCCCGGGACTAGCGAACACCGGGGAGCTGTTTTTT. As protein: CASSPGLANTGELFF.

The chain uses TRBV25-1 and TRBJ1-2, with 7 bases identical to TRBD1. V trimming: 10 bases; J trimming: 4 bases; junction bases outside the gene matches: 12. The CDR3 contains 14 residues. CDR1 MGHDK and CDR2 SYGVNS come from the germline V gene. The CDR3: CAKNVGQDRYGYTF. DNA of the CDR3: TGTGCCAAGAACGTAGGACAGGATCGCTATGGCTACACCTTC.

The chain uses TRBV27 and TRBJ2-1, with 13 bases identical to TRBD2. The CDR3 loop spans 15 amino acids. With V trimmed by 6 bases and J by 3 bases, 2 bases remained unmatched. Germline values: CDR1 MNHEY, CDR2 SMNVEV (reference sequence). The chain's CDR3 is CASRRTSGGYNEQFF. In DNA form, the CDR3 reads TGTGCCAGCAGAAGGACTAGCGGGGGCTACAATGAGCAGTTCTTC.

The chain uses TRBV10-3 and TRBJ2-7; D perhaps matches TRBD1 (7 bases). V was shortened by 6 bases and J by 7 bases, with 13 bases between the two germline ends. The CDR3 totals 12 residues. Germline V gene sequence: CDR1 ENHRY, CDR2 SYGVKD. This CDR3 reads CAIREGAGEQYF. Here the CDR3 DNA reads TGTGCCATCAGGGAGGGGGCGGGGGAGCAGTACTTC.

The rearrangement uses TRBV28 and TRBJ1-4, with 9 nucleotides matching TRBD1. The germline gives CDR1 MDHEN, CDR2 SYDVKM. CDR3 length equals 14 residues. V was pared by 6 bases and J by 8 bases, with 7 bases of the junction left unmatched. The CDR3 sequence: CASRSGTGKEKLFF. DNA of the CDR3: TGTGCCAGCAGGTCCGGGACAGGGAAGGAAAAACTGTTTTTT.

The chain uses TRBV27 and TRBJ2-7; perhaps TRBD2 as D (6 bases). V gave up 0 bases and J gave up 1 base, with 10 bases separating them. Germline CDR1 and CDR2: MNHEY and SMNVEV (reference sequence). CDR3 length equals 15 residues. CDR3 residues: CASSLSNGGSYEQYF. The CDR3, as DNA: TGTGCCAGCAGTTTATCCAACGGAGGGTCCTACGAGCAGTACTTC.

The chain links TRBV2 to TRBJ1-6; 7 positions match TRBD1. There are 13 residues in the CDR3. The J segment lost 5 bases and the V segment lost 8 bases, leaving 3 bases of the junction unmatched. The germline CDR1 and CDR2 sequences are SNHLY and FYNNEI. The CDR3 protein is CASRQGNNSPLHF. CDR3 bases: TGTGCCAGCCGACAGGGAAATAATTCACCCCTCCACTTT.

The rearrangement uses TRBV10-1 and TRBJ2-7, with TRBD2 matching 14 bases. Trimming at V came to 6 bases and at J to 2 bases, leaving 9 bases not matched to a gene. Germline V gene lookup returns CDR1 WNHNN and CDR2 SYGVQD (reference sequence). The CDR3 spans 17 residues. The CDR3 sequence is CASRLPTSGRAPYEQYF. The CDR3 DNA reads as TGCGCCAGCAGACTCCCGACTAGCGGGAGGGCCCCCTACGAGCAGTACTTC.

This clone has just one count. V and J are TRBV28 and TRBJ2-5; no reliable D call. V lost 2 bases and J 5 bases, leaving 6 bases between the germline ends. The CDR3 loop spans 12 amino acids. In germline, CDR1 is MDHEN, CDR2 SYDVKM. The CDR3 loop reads CASSLILETQYF. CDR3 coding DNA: TGTGCCAGCAGTTTAATCTTGGAGACCCAGTACTTC.